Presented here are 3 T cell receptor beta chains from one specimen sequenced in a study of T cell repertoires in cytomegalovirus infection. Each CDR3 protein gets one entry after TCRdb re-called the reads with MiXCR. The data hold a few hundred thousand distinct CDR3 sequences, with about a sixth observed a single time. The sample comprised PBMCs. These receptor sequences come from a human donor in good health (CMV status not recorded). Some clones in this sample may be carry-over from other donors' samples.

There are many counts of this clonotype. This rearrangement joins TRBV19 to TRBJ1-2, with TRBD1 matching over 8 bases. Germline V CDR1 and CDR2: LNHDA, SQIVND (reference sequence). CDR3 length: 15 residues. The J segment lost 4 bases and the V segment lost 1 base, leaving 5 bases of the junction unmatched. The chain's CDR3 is CASSIANRGTYGYTF. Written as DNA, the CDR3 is TGTGCCAGTAGTATAGCCAACAGGGGGACCTATGGCTACACCTTC.

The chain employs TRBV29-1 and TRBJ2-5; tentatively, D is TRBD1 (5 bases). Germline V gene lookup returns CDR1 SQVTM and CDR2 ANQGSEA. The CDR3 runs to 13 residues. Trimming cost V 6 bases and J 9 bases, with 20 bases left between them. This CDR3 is CSVLERQRSSQYF. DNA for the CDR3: TGCAGCGTCCTGGAGCGACAGCGAAGTTCCCAGTACTTC.

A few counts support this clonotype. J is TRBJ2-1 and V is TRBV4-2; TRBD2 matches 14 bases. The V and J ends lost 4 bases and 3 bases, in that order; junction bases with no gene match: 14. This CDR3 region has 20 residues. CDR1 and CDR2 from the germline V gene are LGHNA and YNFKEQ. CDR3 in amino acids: CASSPGLAGGAPINYNEQFF. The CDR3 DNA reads TGTGCCAGCAGCCCAGGACTAGCGGGGGGCGCGCCAATAAACTACAATGAGCAGTTCTTC.